This T cell receptor beta chain appears in the sequencing data of a study of T cell responses to AZD1222 COVID-19 vaccine. General study points: At study baseline, merely five or six AZD1222 recipients were seropositive. The CD4 TCRs associated with vaccination extended across spike and predominated at 160-218 and 743-854. Spike-specific TCRs gained breadth and depth after people received two AZD1222 doses.

In the case of this clone: The antigen is unknown.

The CDR3 has 14 amino acids. CDR1 is MNHEY, CDR2 SVGEGT, per germline. Trimming left V 7 bases short and J 5 bases short, with 17 bases between. Repertoires were generated with immunoSEQ multiplex PCR, while TCRdb's copy carries only in-frame clones and drops some. The sample gives about 110,000 clones, about 86% of which show up once; approximately 3.3% is in the top ten. The origin of this receptor is an adult in good health. The chain couples TRBV6-2 or TRBV6-3 to TRBJ1-2; D perhaps matches TRBD1 (5 bases). The sample consisted of peripheral blood, taken on day 0 of AZD1222 vaccination. In DNA form, the CDR3 reads TGTGCCAGCAAGTACTCTACAGGCGGGTATGGCTACACCTTC. Translating it yields CASKYSTGGYGYTF.